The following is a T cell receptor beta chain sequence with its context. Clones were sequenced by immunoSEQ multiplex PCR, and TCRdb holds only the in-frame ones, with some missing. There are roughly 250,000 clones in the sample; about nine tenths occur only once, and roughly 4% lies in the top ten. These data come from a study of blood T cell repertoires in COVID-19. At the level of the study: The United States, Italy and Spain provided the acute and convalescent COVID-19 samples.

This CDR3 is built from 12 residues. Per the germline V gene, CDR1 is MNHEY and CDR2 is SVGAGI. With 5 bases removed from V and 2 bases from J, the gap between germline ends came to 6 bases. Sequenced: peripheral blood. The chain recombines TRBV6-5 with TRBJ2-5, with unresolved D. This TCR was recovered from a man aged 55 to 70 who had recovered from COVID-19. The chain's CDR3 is CASSPRQETQYF. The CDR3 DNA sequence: TGTGCCAGCAGTCCTAGGCAAGAGACCCAGTACTTC.